A single sample is the source of the 10 T cell receptor beta chains below, sequenced in a study of molecular identifiers for immune sequencing clone quantification (dated by TCRdb to the late 2010s). The protocol used for the library was PCR. Sequencing instrument: Illumina HiSeq 4000. TCRdb handled the public reads itself, with Q25 trimming in fastp and clone calling in MiXCR, and kept productive beta chains. Under each unique CDR3 protein, matching rows form one entry showing the most common genes and DNA. Present in this sample are hundreds of thousands of distinct CDR3 sequences, 20% of which were seen just once. The top ten hold 0.75% to 0.95% of the sample. The sequenced sample consisted of naive CD8+ T cells from blood, with Jurkat cell RNA spiked in. The cell subset or site label corresponds to: FACS-sorted CD8+CD4-CCR7+CD45RA+ naive T cells. Receptors were obtained from a human donor in good health. Some libraries in this study had Jurkat cell RNA spiked in.

This clonotype was found once. Given a much more abundant clone one base away, this may be a read error. The chain couples TRBV6-2 or TRBV6-3 to TRBJ2-3, with D uncertain. This CDR3 comprises 14 residues. CDR1 is MNHEY and CDR2 is SVGEGT in the germline V gene. The CDR3 spells CASNVRFSTDTRYF. CDR3 DNA: TGTGCCAGCAACGTGAGGTTTAGCACAGATACGCGGTATTTT.

Ten or more counts support this clonotype. The genes are TRBV19 and TRBJ2-1, with 7 bases lining up with TRBD1. The CDR3 covers 13 residues. The germline CDR1 and CDR2 sequences are LNHDA and SQIVND (reference sequence). V was pared by 5 bases and J by 5 bases, with 3 bases of the junction left unmatched. Here the CDR3 reads CASSWTGDNEQFF. CDR3 nucleotides: TGTGCCAGTAGTTGGACAGGTGACAATGAGCAGTTCTTC.

This clonotype was seen more than once but under ten times. The J gene is TRBJ2-1, the V gene TRBV27, with D perhaps given as TRBD1 or TRBD2 (6 bases each). CDR3 size: 15 residues. CDR1 is MNHEY and CDR2 is SMNVEV in the germline V gene (reference sequence). Deletions cut 2 bases from V and 7 bases from J, with 15 bases between. This CDR3 is CASSLAGEDWNEQFF. The DNA for the CDR3 is TGTGCCAGCAGTTTAGCAGGGGAGGATTGGAATGAGCAGTTCTTC.

The rearrangement uses TRBV7-3 and TRBJ2-5; D possibly uses TRBD1 or TRBD2 (6 bases each). Germline V gives CDR1 SGHTA, CDR2 FQGTGA. The CDR3 has 14 amino acids. The V end was cut by 5 bases, the J end by 3 bases, with 13 bases between. CDR3 amino acids: CASSQGGLEETQYF. CDR3 DNA sequence: TGTGCCAGCAGCCAAGGGGGGCTGGAAGAGACCCAGTACTTC. The whole variable domain, remainder taken from reference TRBV7-3 and TRBJ2-5, is GAGVSQTPSNKVTEKGKYVELRCDPISGHTALYWYRQSLGQGPEFLIYFQGTGAADDSGLPNDRFFAVRPEGSVSTLKIQRTERGDSAVYLCASSQGGLEETQYFGPGTRLLVL.

This clonotype was detected many times. The J gene is TRBJ2-7, the V gene TRBV9; no clear D. Trimming removed 0 bases from V and 11 bases from J, with 18 bases in between. This CDR3 has 14 amino acids. Germline V gives CDR1 SGDLS, CDR2 YYNGEE. This chain's CDR3 is CASSVVLDPTSKYF. The CDR3, as DNA: TGTGCCAGCAGCGTAGTTCTGGACCCTACGAGCAAGTACTTC. The full variable domain, in which reference TRBV9 and TRBJ2-7 provide the parts outside the CDR3, is DSGVTQTPKHLITATGQRVTLRCSPRSGDLSVYWYQQSLDQGLQFLIQYYNGEERAKGNILERFSAQQFPDLHSELNLSSLELGDSALYFCASSVVLDPTSKYFGPGTRLTVT.

This clonotype was counted many times. The rearrangement joins TRBV20-1 to TRBJ2-7; no clear D. V lost 6 bases and J 0 bases, leaving 6 bases between the germline ends. Per the germline V gene, CDR1 is DFQATT and CDR2 is SNEGSKA (reference sequence). The CDR3 is made up of 11 amino acids. The CDR3 region is CSAVLSYEQYF. As DNA, the CDR3 is TGCAGTGCGGTACTCTCCTACGAGCAGTACTTC.

This clonotype showed up many times. The V and J genes are TRBV20-1 and TRBJ1-3, with D tentatively TRBD1 (6 bases). Germline V CDR1 and CDR2: DFQATT, SNEGSKA (reference sequence). Trimming removed 4 bases at V and 4 bases at J, with 8 bases between. The CDR3 length is 12 residues. The CDR3 here is CSATGVGNTIYF. The DNA for the CDR3 is TGCAGTGCTACAGGGGTCGGAAACACCATATATTTT.

V is TRBV27 and J is TRBJ2-3; D gene uncertain. The CDR3 covers 15 residues. With 6 bases removed from V and 8 bases from J, the gap between germline ends came to 21 bases. Germline V lookup: CDR1 MNHEY, CDR2 SMNVEV (reference sequence). CDR3 nucleotide sequence: TGTGCCAGCAGCCCACCCGCCCGTACAAAGGTTACGCAGTATTTT. It codes for CASSPPARTKVTQYF.

This clonotype was seen ten or more times. The chain employs TRBV6-2 or TRBV6-3 and TRBJ2-7, with unresolved D. Between the trimmed V and J ends, which lost 2 bases and 2 bases, there was a span of 7 bases. This CDR3 is built from 13 residues. The germline V gene encodes CDR1 MNHEY and CDR2 SVGEGT. For the CDR3, the DNA is TGTGCCAGCAGTTACGGGATACCCTACGAGCAGTACTTC. Its protein product is CASSYGIPYEQYF.

The chain has TRBV6-6 and TRBJ2-1; 12 nucleotides line up with TRBD1. Trimming cost V 6 bases and J 7 bases; bases outside gene matches: 10. This CDR3 is 16 amino acids long. Looked up from germline, CDR1 is MNHNY and CDR2 is SVGAGI (reference sequence). Here the CDR3 reads CASSRTPGQGANEQFF. CDR3 coding DNA: TGTGCCAGCAGCCGCACACCGGGACAGGGGGCAAATGAGCAGTTCTTC.